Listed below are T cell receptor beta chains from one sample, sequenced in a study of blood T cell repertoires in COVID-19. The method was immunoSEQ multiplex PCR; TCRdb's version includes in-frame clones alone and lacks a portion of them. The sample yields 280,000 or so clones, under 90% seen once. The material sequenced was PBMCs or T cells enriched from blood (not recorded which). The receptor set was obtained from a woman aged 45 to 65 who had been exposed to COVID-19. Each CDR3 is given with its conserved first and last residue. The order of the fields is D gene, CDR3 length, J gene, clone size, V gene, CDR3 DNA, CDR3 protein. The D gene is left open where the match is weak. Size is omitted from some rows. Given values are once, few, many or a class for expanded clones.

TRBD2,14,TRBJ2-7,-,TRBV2,TGTGCCAGTGCAGGACTAGCGGCCGGCTACGAGCAGTACTTC,CASAGLAAGYEQYF
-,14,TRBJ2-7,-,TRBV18,TGTGCCAGCTCGAACCGGGTTGGGGGCTGGGAGCAGTACTTC,CASSNRVGGWEQYF
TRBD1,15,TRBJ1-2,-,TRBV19,TGTGCCAGTAGTCGGATGACAGGGACTGTCCATGGCTACACCTTC,CASSRMTGTVHGYTF
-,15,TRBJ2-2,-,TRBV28,TGTGCCAGCAGGCCCTCTTCGGGATATAGCGGGGAGCTGTTTTTT,CASRPSSGYSGELFF
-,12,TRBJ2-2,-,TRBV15,TGTGCCACCAGCAGAGTTAGCGGGGAGCTGTTTTTT,CATSRVSGELFF
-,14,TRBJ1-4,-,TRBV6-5,TGTGCCAGCAGCCCGGGACAAGCTAATGAAAAACTGTTTTTT,CASSPGQANEKLFF
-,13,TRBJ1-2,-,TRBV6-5,TGTGCCACCAAACAGGGATCCTTCTATGGCTACACCTTC,CATKQGSFYGYTF
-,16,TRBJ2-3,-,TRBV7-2,TGTGCCAGCAGCTTAGTTCTTGTACCTAACACAGATACGCAGTATTTT,CASSLVLVPNTDTQYF
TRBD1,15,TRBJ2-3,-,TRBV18,TGTGCCACCCGCAGGGGGTCGCAGAGCACAGATACGCAGTATTTT,CATRRGSQSTDTQYF
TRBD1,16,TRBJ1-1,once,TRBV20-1,TGCAGTGCTAGTAAAAACCGACGGACAGGGAACACTGAAGCTTTCTTT,CSASKNRRTGNTEAFF
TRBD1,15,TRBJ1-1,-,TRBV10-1,TGCGCCAGCAGATTGACAGGGAGATCAAACACTGAAGCTTTCTTT,CASRLTGRSNTEAFF
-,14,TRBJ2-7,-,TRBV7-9,TGTGCCAGCAGCTTAGAACCGGGTATTTACGAGCAGTACTTC,CASSLEPGIYEQYF
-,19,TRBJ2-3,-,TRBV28,TGTGCCAGCAGTTTGGGGGACAGGAAGGGACTAAAAATCACAGATACGCAGTATTTT,CASSLGDRKGLKITDTQYF
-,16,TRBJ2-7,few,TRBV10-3,TGTGCCATCAGAGGGGCCGTCACGGCCCTTGCCTACGAGCAGTACTTC,CAIRGAVTALAYEQYF
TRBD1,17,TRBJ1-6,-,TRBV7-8,TGTGCCAGCAGCTTAGCAGTGACAGGGGGTCATAATTCACCCCTCCACTTT,CASSLAVTGGHNSPLHF
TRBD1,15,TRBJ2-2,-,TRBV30,TGTGCCTGGAACAGGGGGCCGGAGAACACCGGGGAGCTGTTTTTT,CAWNRGPENTGELFF
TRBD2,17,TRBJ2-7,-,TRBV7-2,TGTGCCAGCAGCTTCGGACTAGCGGGGGGGTACTTCTACGAGCAGTACTTC,CASSFGLAGGYFYEQYF
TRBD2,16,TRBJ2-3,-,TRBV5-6,TGTGCCAGCAGCTTGGCGGGGGGGTACCCCACAGATACGCAGTATTTT,CASSLAGGYPTDTQYF
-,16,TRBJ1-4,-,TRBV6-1,TGTGCCAGCAGTGAAGCGCACAGGGTAGCTAATGAAAAACTGTTTTTT,CASSEAHRVANEKLFF
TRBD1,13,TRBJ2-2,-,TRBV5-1,TGCGCCAGCGGGGACAGGACAACCGGGGAGCTGTTTTTT,CASGDRTTGELFF
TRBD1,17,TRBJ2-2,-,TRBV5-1,TGCGCCAGCAGGAACCCACCGGGACAGGGGAACACCGGGGAGCTGTTTTTT,CASRNPPGQGNTGELFF
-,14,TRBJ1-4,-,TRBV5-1,TGCGCCAGCAGCCTTTCGGGAGGGAATGAAAAACTGTTTTTT,CASSLSGGNEKLFF
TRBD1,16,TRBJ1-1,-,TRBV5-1,TGCGCCAGCAGCTTCGGGCAGGGGGCGAGGGGGTCTGAAGCTTTCTTT,CASSFGQGARGSEAFF
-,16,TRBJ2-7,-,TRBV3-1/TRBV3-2,TGTGCCAGCAGCCAAGTCGTCGCGGGTCCTCACTACGAGCAGTACTTC,CASSQVVAGPHYEQYF
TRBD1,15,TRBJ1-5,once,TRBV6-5,TGTGCCAGCAGTTCGAGACAGGGAGGTGTACAGCCCCAGCATTTT,CASSSRQGGVQPQHF